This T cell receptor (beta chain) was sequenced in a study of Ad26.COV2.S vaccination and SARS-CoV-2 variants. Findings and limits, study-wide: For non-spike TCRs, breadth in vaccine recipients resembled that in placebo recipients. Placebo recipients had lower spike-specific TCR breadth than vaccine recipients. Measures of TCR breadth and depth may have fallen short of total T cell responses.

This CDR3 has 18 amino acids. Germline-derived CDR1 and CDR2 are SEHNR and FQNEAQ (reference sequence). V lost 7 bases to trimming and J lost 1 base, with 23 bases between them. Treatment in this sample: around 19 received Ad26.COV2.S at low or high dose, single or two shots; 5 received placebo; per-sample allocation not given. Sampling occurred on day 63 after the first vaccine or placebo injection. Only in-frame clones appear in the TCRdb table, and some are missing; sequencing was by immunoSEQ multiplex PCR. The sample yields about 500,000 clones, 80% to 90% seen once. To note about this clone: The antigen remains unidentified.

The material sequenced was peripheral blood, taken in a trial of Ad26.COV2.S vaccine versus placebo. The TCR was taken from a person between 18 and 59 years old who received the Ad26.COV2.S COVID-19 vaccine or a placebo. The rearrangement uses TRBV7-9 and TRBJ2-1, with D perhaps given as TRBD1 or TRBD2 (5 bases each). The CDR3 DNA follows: TGTGCCAGCACCAAGCCCCCATCCGAGGGGCCTTCCTACAATGAGCAGTTCTTC. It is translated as CASTKPPSEGPSYNEQFF.